The 28 T cell receptor beta chains listed next were all sequenced from one sample in a study of T-cell reconstitution after alpha-beta-depleted transplantation in children. Molecular barcoding with unique molecular identifiers was used for the TCRbeta library. TCRdb analysed the PCR reads with MiXCR anew, one entry per CDR3 protein. The sample yields 210,000 or so distinct CDR3 sequences, around 9.6% seen once. Sequencing used PBMCs from the stem cell graft donor, obtained from the stem cell graft. These receptors originate from a human donor who donated a stem cell graft to a child with acute lymphoblastic leukemia.

This clonotype has more than one count but fewer than ten. The J gene is TRBJ2-3, the V gene TRBV20-1, with TRBD2 identical over 9 bases. The junction had 9 bases not matched to a gene; V was cut back by 3 bases and J by 2 bases. The germline CDR1 and CDR2 sequences are DFQATT and SNEGSKA (reference sequence). The CDR3 runs 16 residues. CDR3 loop: CSASELAGTYTDTQYF. The CDR3 DNA is TGCAGTGCTAGTGAGCTAGCGGGGACATACACAGATACGCAGTATTTT.

This clonotype has ten or more counts. The chain is built from TRBV15 and TRBJ2-5; no definite D call. Trimming removed 0 bases at V and 7 bases at J, with 6 bases between. The CDR3 extends over 12 amino acids. Per germline, CDR1 LNHNV and CDR2 YYDKDF (reference sequence). The CDR3 bases are TGTGCCACCAGCAGAGATGAGGCGACCCAGTACTTC. This encodes CATSRDEATQYF.

Details on this clonotype: One end of the junction varies from germline; a read error may be responsible. CDR3 sequence reads: CTSSLRTLTGAQETQYF. The CDR3 nucleotides are TGCACCAGCAGTTTACGTACCCTCACAGGGGCACAAGAGACCCAGTACTTC. The chain couples TRBV27 to TRBJ2-5, with 7 bases fitting TRBD1. The CDR3 is 17 amino acids. CDR1 is MNHEY and CDR2 is SMNVEV in the germline V gene (reference sequence).

This clonotype has just a few counts. This sequence joins TRBV7-2 and TRBJ1-2; tentative D call: TRBD1 (5 bases). CDR1 and CDR2 from the germline V gene are SGHTA and FQGNSA. The CDR3 has 14 amino acids. V gave up 4 bases and J gave up 4 bases, with 13 bases separating them. Here the CDR3 reads CASSSLAGPYGYTF. The CDR3 bases are TGTGCCAGCAGCTCGCTTGCGGGGCCCTATGGCTACACCTTC.

This clonotype has a handful of counts. This rearrangement joins TRBV28 to TRBJ1-5; D may be TRBD1 (5 bases). The CDR3 totals 14 residues. Germline CDR1 MDHEN, CDR2 SYDVKM. Deletions cut 4 bases from V and 0 bases from J, with 7 bases between. CDR3 amino acids: CASSWGSSNQPQHF. CDR3 bases: TGTGCCAGCAGTTGGGGCAGTAGCAATCAGCCCCAGCATTTT.

This clonotype came up a few times. The V call is TRBV20-1, the J call TRBJ2-3; 9 bases are a match to TRBD2. The CDR3 is 15 amino acids. Germline CDR1 DFQATT, CDR2 SNEGSKA (reference sequence). V trimming: 5 bases; J trimming: 3 bases; junction bases outside the gene matches: 9. CDR3 residues: CSAFAGGGITDTQYF. The CDR3 bases are TGCAGTGCTTTTGCGGGGGGGGGCATAACAGATACGCAGTATTTT.

The V and J genes are TRBV27 and TRBJ2-3, with 12 bases identical to TRBD2. From germline, CDR1 is MNHEY and CDR2 SMNVEV (reference sequence). V trimming: 4 bases; J trimming: 6 bases; junction bases outside the gene matches: 5. The CDR3 extends over 15 amino acids. The CDR3: CASSWTSGDGDTQYF. DNA for the CDR3: TGTGCCAGCAGTTGGACTAGCGGGGACGGGGATACGCAGTATTTT.

This clonotype was observed a few times. The chain employs TRBV27 and TRBJ2-7; D is perhaps TRBD1 or TRBD2 (5 bases each). The CDR3 consists of 14 residues. Trimming left V 4 bases short and J 2 bases short, with 12 bases between. Germline V gene data show CDR1 as MNHEY and CDR2 as SMNVEV (reference sequence). In nucleotides, the CDR3 is TGTGCCAGCAGTTCAGGGAGCCTGACCTACGAGCAGTACTTC. Residues: CASSSGSLTYEQYF.

This clonotype was counted at least ten times. This chain's CDR3 is CASSYQTGSDTEAFF. CDR3 bases: TGTGCCAGCAGTTACCAGACAGGGAGTGACACTGAAGCTTTCTTT. The gene calls are TRBV6-2 or TRBV6-3 and TRBJ1-1, with 7 bases lining up with TRBD1. Germline CDR1 is MNHEY and CDR2 is SVGEGT. The V gene end was trimmed by 2 bases and the J gene end by 3 bases; junction bases not matched to a gene: 6. The CDR3 consists of 15 residues.

The table lists this clonotype with many counts. This sequence joins TRBV29-1 and TRBJ2-1; 7 bases agree with TRBD2. CDR1 SQVTM and CDR2 ANQGSEA come from the germline V gene. This CDR3 region has 16 residues. The trim removed 2 bases at V and 4 bases at J, leaving 11 bases unmatched. CDR3 sequence (DNA): TGCAGCGTTGAATACCCCGGGACTACCGATTACAATGAGCAGTTCTTC. It encodes CSVEYPGTTDYNEQFF.

The chain carries TRBV20-1 and TRBJ2-3; D is uncertain. V was shortened by 3 bases and J by 2 bases, with 6 bases between the two germline ends. In germline, CDR1 is DFQATT, CDR2 SNEGSKA (reference sequence). The CDR3 sequence is 12 residues long. CDR3: CSASGPTDTQYF. In DNA, the CDR3 is TGCAGTGCTAGCGGGCCCACAGATACGCAGTATTTT.

This clonotype was detected many times. CDR3 sequence reads: CASSQDQPQHF. Here the CDR3 DNA reads TGTGCCAGCAGCCAAGATCAGCCCCAGCATTTT. This chain links TRBV3-1 with TRBJ1-5; D is ambiguous. The CDR3 runs 11 residues. The germline V gene encodes CDR1 LGHDT and CDR2 YNNKEL (reference sequence). V was shortened by 0 bases and J by 6 bases, with 0 bases between the two germline ends.

This clonotype was recorded a few times. The gene calls are TRBV20-1 and TRBJ1-1; D remains ambiguous. Trimming cost V 3 bases and J 2 bases, with 13 bases left between them. This CDR3 comprises 14 residues. The V gene's germline CDR1 is DFQATT and CDR2 SNEGSKA (reference sequence). CDR3 protein: CSASRSGRNTEAFF. The CDR3 region has the DNA TGCAGTGCTAGCAGGAGTGGAAGAAACACTGAAGCTTTCTTT.

This clonotype was observed a few times. The chain carries TRBV20-1 and TRBJ2-2; D may be TRBD1 (6 bases). This CDR3 spans 15 amino acids. Germline assignment: CDR1 DFQATT and CDR2 SNEGSKA (reference sequence). Trimming took off 0 bases at V and 9 bases at J, with 17 bases between the two ends. The CDR3 is CSARDGGLTGRELFF. Written as DNA, the CDR3 is TGCAGTGCTAGAGATGGGGGCCTCACAGGGAGGGAGCTGTTTTTT.

This rearrangement joins TRBV5-1 to TRBJ1-2, with TRBD1 matching over 10 bases. Germline assignment: CDR1 SGHRS and CDR2 YFSETQ. The CDR3 length is 16 residues. J gave up 7 bases and V 0 bases, and 9 bases lay outside the gene matches. DNA of the CDR3: TGCGCCAGCAGCTTGGACGGACAGGGGGACGACGGTGGCTACACCTTC. Protein: CASSLDGQGDDGGYTF.

The table lists this clonotype with a few counts. The chain combines TRBV27 with TRBJ2-3; 10 positions agree with TRBD2. The germline CDR1 and CDR2 sequences are MNHEY and SMNVEV (reference sequence). CDR3 length equals 18 residues. The ends lost 4 bases at V and 0 bases at J; junction bases unmatched: 10. CDR3 region: CASSSLAGGYVSTDTQYF. CDR3 sequence (DNA): TGTGCCAGCAGTTCATTAGCGGGGGGCTATGTTAGCACAGATACGCAGTATTTT.

In this sample, this clonotype turned up many times. This chain connects TRBV6-1 to TRBJ2-7, with D tentatively TRBD1 (6 bases). CDR3 length equals 14 residues. Trimming removed 3 bases from V and 1 base from J, with 10 bases in between. Germline V gene data show CDR1 as MNHNS and CDR2 as SASEGT. Written as DNA, the CDR3 is TGTGCCAGCAGTGACCGAGGACAGTCCTACGAGCAGTACTTC. Encoded protein: CASSDRGQSYEQYF.

At least ten counts were recorded for this clonotype. The J gene is TRBJ2-7, the V gene TRBV18; a weak D match, TRBD2 (5 bases). Germline CDR1 KGHSH, CDR2 LQKENI. Trimming stripped 2 bases from V and 3 bases from J, with 14 bases between. There are 15 residues in the CDR3. The CDR3 region is CASSPLGGLLYEQYF. In nucleotides, the CDR3 is TGTGCCAGCTCACCATTAGGCGGACTCCTCTACGAGCAGTACTTC.

Only a few counts were recorded for this clonotype. This chain links TRBV5-4 with TRBJ2-5; 7 bases map to TRBD1. CDR1 SGHNT and CDR2 YYREEE come from the germline V gene (reference sequence). The CDR3 runs 14 residues. V shed 3 bases and J 2 bases; nucleotides not matched to a gene: 4. The CDR3 spells CASSYRTGQETQYF. CDR3 bases: TGTGCCAGCAGCTACCGGACAGGTCAAGAGACCCAGTACTTC.

This clonotype came up many times. V gene TRBV5-1 combines with J gene TRBJ2-5, with 9 bases lining up with TRBD1. This CDR3 spans 13 amino acids. V dropped 6 bases and J dropped 2; count of bases not matched to a gene: 2. From germline, CDR1 is SGHRS and CDR2 YFSETQ. CDR3 nucleotides: TGCGCCAGCAACGGACAGGGGCAAGAGACCCAGTACTTC. It is translated as CASNGQGQETQYF. Full variable domain (remainder filled in from reference TRBV5-1 and TRBJ2-5): KAGVTQTPRYLIKTRGQQVTLSCSPISGHRSVSWYQQTPGQGLQFLFEYFSETQRNKGNFPGRFSGRQFSNSRSEMNVSTLELGDSALYLCASNGQGQETQYFGPGTRLLVL.

This clonotype was detected a few times. The gene calls are TRBV6-2 or TRBV6-3 and TRBJ2-7, with D maybe TRBD1 (6 bases). The germline V gene has CDR1 MNHEY and CDR2 SVGEGT. The CDR3 runs 14 residues. Between the trimmed V and J ends, which lost 2 bases and 2 bases, there was a span of 10 bases. DNA of the CDR3: TGTGCCAGCAGTTACCGGGACATCGCCTACGAGCAGTACTTC. Amino acid sequence: CASSYRDIAYEQYF.

V and J are TRBV7-9 and TRBJ1-2, with D uncertain. The V end was cut by 0 bases, the J end by 7 bases, with 12 bases between. CDR3 length equals 14 residues. Germline V gene sequence: CDR1 SEHNR, CDR2 FQNEAQ (reference sequence). CDR3 residues: CASSLASTSGGYTF. The DNA for the CDR3 is TGTGCCAGCAGCTTAGCCTCTACTTCGGGTGGCTACACCTTC.

This clonotype was counted only a few times. CDR3 bases: TGTGCCAGCAGCTTAGATCGAGGACAGCCCCAGCATTTT. Its translation is CASSLDRGQPQHF. V and J are TRBV7-2 and TRBJ1-5; the D is unclear. With 1 base removed from V and 7 bases from J, the gap between germline ends came to 8 bases. CDR1 and CDR2 (germline): SGHTA, FQGNSA. The CDR3 has 13 residues.

The chain uses TRBV19 and TRBJ1-1; no clear D. V was trimmed by 3 bases and J by 1 base, leaving 9 bases between them. The CDR3 runs 14 residues. In germline, CDR1 is LNHDA, CDR2 SQIVND (reference sequence). CDR3 in amino acids: CASSIGRANTEAFF. The CDR3 bases are TGTGCCAGTAGTATCGGGCGAGCGAACACTGAAGCTTTCTTT.

This clonotype was seen at least ten times. The chain uses TRBV9 and TRBJ1-3, with 7 bases lining up with TRBD1. Germline V gene data show CDR1 as SGDLS and CDR2 as YYNGEE. The CDR3 has 16 residues. The V segment lost 4 bases and the J segment 0 bases; nucleotides outside the gene matches: 7. The CDR3 here is CASSPSGQLSGNTIYF. The CDR3 region has the DNA TGTGCCAGCAGCCCCTCGGGACAGCTCTCTGGAAACACCATATATTTT.

This clonotype was found a few times. The chain carries TRBV29-1 and TRBJ2-5, with D tentatively TRBD2 (6 bases). V was trimmed by 0 bases and J by 7 bases, leaving 12 bases between them. The CDR3 extends over 13 amino acids. Germline CDR1 reads SQVTM; CDR2 reads ANQGSEA. CDR3: CSVEEGVGGTQYF. DNA for the CDR3: TGCAGCGTTGAAGAAGGCGTGGGGGGGACCCAGTACTTC.

This clonotype turned up a few times. This chain connects TRBV27 to TRBJ2-7; no clear D. There are 13 residues in the CDR3. The germline V gene encodes CDR1 MNHEY and CDR2 SMNVEV (reference sequence). With 3 bases removed from V and 1 base from J, the gap between germline ends came to 7 bases. The chain's CDR3 is CASSFIASYEQYF. CDR3 in DNA: TGTGCCAGCAGTTTTATCGCGTCCTACGAGCAGTACTTC.

The CDR3 DNA is TGTGCCAGCAGCTTATCCTCGTACGGGACGGCCGACAATGAGCAGTTCTTC. Encoded protein: CASSLSSYGTADNEQFF. This sequence joins TRBV7-6 and TRBJ2-1; possibly TRBD1 or TRBD2 for D (5 bases each). Trimming took off 2 bases at V and 5 bases at J, with 19 bases between the two ends. Germline-derived CDR1 and CDR2 are SGHVS and FNYEAQ. The CDR3 contains 17 residues.